The entry below gives a single T cell receptor (beta chain) sequence along with its context. In the authors' methods: Reference gene primer amplification in the assay estimated nucleated cell counts. Clones were read by immunoSEQ multiplex PCR, and TCRdb kept only the in-frame ones, dropping some. The V and J calls and clone size were taken over from that table, and D and trimming were inferred from the DNA. The sample comprises some 80,000 clones, 81% of which are singletons, and around 40% rests with the top ten. Looked up from germline, CDR1 is LNHDA and CDR2 is SQIVND (reference sequence). Trimming removed 6 bases at V and 0 bases at J, with 16 bases between. CDR3 length equals 16 residues. These data come from a study of blood T cell repertoires in COVID-19. Study as a whole: Acute-phase and convalescent COVID-19 samples originated in the United States, Italy and Spain. Nucleic acid was either cDNA or gDNA, and it came from T cells, B-cell-depleted T cells, or PBMCs.

The TCR was taken from an elderly man with acute or convalescent COVID-19. Material: peripheral blood. The chain links TRBV19 to TRBJ2-3; the D gene is possibly TRBD2 (6 bases). The CDR3 DNA follows: TGTGCCAGTAGCTCCCTTAGGGGACTGAGCACAGATACGCAGTATTTT. This encodes CASSSLRGLSTDTQYF.